Shown below are 15 T cell receptor beta chains from a single sample sequenced in a study of T cells in Graves' hyperthyroidism and ophthalmopathy. Amplified TCR beta CDR3 regions derived from RNA transcripts. The TCR CDR3 was amplified in a first-round RT-PCR using the HTBI primer set. TCRdb reprocessed the multiplex PCR reads via MiXCR and lists one record per CDR3 protein. The data show about 510,000 distinct CDR3 sequences, over 45% seen once. Source material: peripheral blood or thyroid tissue (not recorded which). These receptors came from an adult woman with Graves' disease, either hyperthyroidism or ophthalmopathy (not recorded which).

This clonotype appeared many times. The chain couples TRBV11-2 to TRBJ1-1; 7 bases are shared with TRBD1. CDR1 SGHAT and CDR2 FQNNGV come from the germline V gene. There are 17 residues in the CDR3. The V segment lost 1 base and the J segment 7 bases; nucleotides outside the gene matches: 15. This CDR3 reads CASSLARVQGSGGEAFF. In DNA form, the CDR3 reads TGTGCCAGCAGCTTAGCCCGCGTACAGGGCTCAGGGGGTGAAGCTTTCTTT.

The V gene is TRBV12-3 or TRBV12-4, the J gene TRBJ1-6, with D unresolved. The CDR3 contains 14 residues. V lost 6 bases, J lost 6 bases, and 12 bases lay in between. CDR3 sequence: CASSRRGSNSPLHF. Written as DNA, the CDR3 is TGTGCCAGCAGCCGCCGTGGGAGTAATTCACCCCTCCACTTT.

As for this clonotype: Sequence at one end of the junction differs from germline and may be a read error. The gene calls are TRBV7-3 and TRBJ1-2; D gene unclear. Germline V gene data show CDR1 as SGHTA and CDR2 as FQGTGA. The CDR3 is 15 amino acids. This CDR3 is CATSSTPTFPYGYTF. The DNA for the CDR3 is TGTGCCACCAGCTCAACACCCACCTTCCCCTATGGCTACACCTTC.

On this clonotype itself: The missing conserved phenylalanine or tryptophan at the end of this CDR3 makes a read error likely. This chain connects TRBV24-1 to TRBJ1-6, with 7 bases that match TRBD1. V was clipped by 4 bases and J by 8 bases; unmatched bases: 7. CDR3 length: 15 amino acids. CDR1 KGHDR and CDR2 SFDVKD come from the germline V gene. CDR3 nucleotide sequence: TGTGCCACCAGTGAGGCCGGGACAGCCGATTCACCCCTCCACCTT. It is translated as CATSEAGTADSPLHL.

The genes are TRBV11-2 and TRBJ2-5, with TRBD1 identical over 8 bases. CDR3 length equals 15 residues. Germline assignment: CDR1 SGHAT and CDR2 FQNNGV. Trimming cost V 8 bases and J 5 bases; bases outside gene matches: 13. Written as DNA, the CDR3 is TGTGCCAGCCGGGGACAGGCGGCCCAGGGCGAGACCCAGTACTTC. It is translated as CASRGQAAQGETQYF. The complete variable domain, with remaining parts taken from reference TRBV11-2 and TRBJ2-5, reads EAGVAQSPRYKIIEKRQSVAFWCNPISGHATLYWYQQILGQGPKLLIQFQNNGVVDDSQLPKDRFSAERLKGVDSTLKIQPAKLEDSAVYLCASRGQAAQGETQYFGPGTRLLVL.

This clonotype was recorded many times. Mismatch with germline at one junction end may stem from a read error. The genes are TRBV5-6 and TRBJ2-5; no definite D call. The CDR3 loop spans 14 amino acids. The germline CDR1 and CDR2 sequences are SGHDT and YYEEEE. CDR3 protein: CASSGLPQDRKTDF. As DNA, the CDR3 is TGTGCCAGCAGCGGCCTACCCCAGGACCGGAAGACGGACTTC. Full variable domain (remainder filled in from reference TRBV5-6 and TRBJ2-5): DAGVTQSPTHLIKTRGQQVTLRCSPKSGHDTVSWYQQALGQGPQFIFQYYEEEERQRGNFPDRFSGHQFPNYSSELNVNALLLGDSALYLCASSGLPQDRKTDFGPGTRLLVL.

This clonotype was recorded at least ten times. This chain connects TRBV29-1 to TRBJ1-6, with 7 positions matching TRBD1. CDR3 length equals 15 residues. Per germline, CDR1 SQVTM and CDR2 ANQGSEA. With V trimmed by 8 bases and J by 0 bases, 7 bases remained unmatched. The CDR3 reads CSKDRPSSYNSPLHF. The CDR3 nucleotides read TGCAGCAAGGACAGGCCTAGCTCCTATAATTCACCCCTCCACTTT.

This clonotype has more than one count but fewer than ten. The gene calls are TRBV10-3 and TRBJ2-7; 9 positions agree with TRBD1. The germline gives CDR1 ENHRY, CDR2 SYGVKD. The CDR3 is 12 amino acids. With 4 bases clipped from V and 5 bases from J, the junction kept 0 bases outside the gene matches. Here the CDR3 DNA reads TGTGCCATCAGTGGGGACAGGGACGAGCAGTACTTC. Amino acid sequence: CAISGDRDEQYF.

This clonotype was found many times. The V and J genes are TRBV7-8 and TRBJ1-5; D ambiguous. CDR1 and CDR2 (germline): SGHVS, FQNEAQ. The CDR3 extends over 15 amino acids. Between the trimmed V and J ends, which lost 2 bases and 3 bases, there was a span of 11 bases. CDR3 region: CASSLIRGSNQPQHF. In nucleotides, the CDR3 is TGTGCCAGCAGCTTAATTCGGGGTTCCAATCAGCCCCAGCATTTT. The full variable domain, its missing parts supplied by reference TRBV7-8 and TRBJ1-5, is GAGVSQSPRYKVAKRGQDVALRCDPISGHVSLFWYQQALGQGPEFLTYFQNEAQLDKSGLPSDRFFAERPEGSVSTLKIQRTQQEDSAVYLCASSLIRGSNQPQHFGDGTRLSIL.

Concerning this clonotype: Mismatch with germline at one junction end may stem from a read error. The chain recombines TRBV7-3 with TRBJ1-1; maybe TRBD1 (6 bases). CDR1 is SGHTA and CDR2 is FQGTGA in the germline V gene. The CDR3 is 12 residues long. This CDR3 is CASSPGDPEAFF. The CDR3 nucleotides are TGCGCCAGCAGCCCAGGGGACCCTGAAGCTTTCTTT.

This clonotype has at least ten counts. The rearrangement joins TRBV19 to TRBJ2-5; D perhaps matches TRBD2 (7 bases). Germline assignment: CDR1 LNHDA and CDR2 SQIVND (reference sequence). The CDR3 runs to 13 residues. Deletions cut 10 bases from V and 6 bases from J, with 18 bases between. The CDR3 spells CATGDAGAKTQYF. The CDR3 nucleotides are TGTGCCACCGGTGATGCGGGGGCGAAGACCCAGTACTTC.

The CDR3 DNA reads TGTGCCAGTAGGCAGGGAAAGGCCACTGAAGCTTTCTTT. Protein product: CASRQGKATEAFF. The chain couples TRBV19 to TRBJ1-1; a possible D gene is TRBD1 (5 bases). V lost 6 bases, J lost 4 bases, and 12 bases lay in between. Germline CDR1 reads LNHDA; CDR2 reads SQIVND (reference sequence). The CDR3 length is 13 residues. The full variable domain, completed using reference TRBV19 and TRBJ1-1, is DGGITQSPKYLFRKEGQNVTLSCEQNLNHDAMYWYRQDPGQGLRLIYYSQIVNDFQKGDIAEGYSVSREKKESFPLTVTSAQKNPTAFYLCASRQGKATEAFFGQGTRLTVV.

This chain connects TRBV11-2 to TRBJ2-7; 8 bases agree with TRBD2. Per germline, CDR1 SGHAT and CDR2 FQNNGV. The CDR3 has 16 residues. V lost 2 bases and J lost 6; bases outside the gene matches: 12. Written as DNA, the CDR3 is TGTGCCAGCAGCTTACTCAAGCGGGGGATCTGGGTCGAGCAGTACTTC. It yields the protein CASSLLKRGIWVEQYF.

In its sample, this clonotype was seen many times. The chain links TRBV20-1 to TRBJ1-1; weak D call: TRBD1 (6 bases). V lost 6 bases and J lost 4, with 15 bases in between. The CDR3 is 13 amino acids. The germline V gene has CDR1 DFQATT and CDR2 SNEGSKA (reference sequence). CDR3 region: CSAGGGGGTEAFF. CDR3 DNA sequence: TGCAGTGCGGGGGGGGGAGGGGGCACTGAAGCTTTCTTT.

This clonotype has ten or more counts. This sequence joins TRBV20-1 and TRBJ2-5, with D possibly TRBD2 on 5 matching bases. Per germline, CDR1 DFQATT and CDR2 SNEGSKA (reference sequence). The CDR3 is 13 residues long. DNA of the CDR3: TGCAATGCGGGTCCTGGGATTCAAGAGACCCAGTACTTC. Encoded protein: CNAGPGIQETQYF.